The 8 T cell receptor beta chains presented below share a single source sample, sequenced in a study of radiation and T cells in renal cell carcinoma. Time point here: blood 2 weeks post-SBRT. Treatment defined: 15 Gy SBRT to primary tumor, nephrectomy 4 weeks later. Clones were sequenced by immunoSEQ multiplex PCR, and TCRdb holds only the in-frame ones, with some missing. Of some 150,000 clones detected, 87% appear once; the ten largest clones hold 10% to 15%. This material consisted of blood, taken from a patient whose treatment included radiotherapy and nephrectomy. The receptor source for this set is a woman aged 50 to 65 with renal cell carcinoma.

This clone was counted a single time. The chain couples TRBV5-1 to TRBJ1-2, with 8 bases fitting TRBD1. The V and J ends lost 0 bases and 4 bases, in that order; junction bases with no gene match: 5. CDR1 and CDR2 from the germline V gene are SGHRS and YFSETQ. The CDR3 loop spans 15 amino acids. CDR3 in DNA: TGCGCCAGCAGCTTGGCCACAGGGGGAAGCTATGGCTACACCTTC. Translating gives CASSLATGGSYGYTF.

The rearrangement joins TRBV10-2 to TRBJ2-7; 8 positions agree with TRBD1. V was clipped by 3 bases and J by 2 bases; unmatched bases: 6. The germline V gene encodes CDR1 WSHSY and CDR2 SAAADI. The CDR3 spans 15 residues. As DNA, the CDR3 is TGCGCCAGCAGTGATCCCGGACAGGGAACCTACGAGCAGTACTTC. It yields the protein CASSDPGQGTYEQYF.

V usage is TRBV13 and J usage is TRBJ2-4, with D possibly being TRBD2 (6 bases). CDR1 PRHDT and CDR2 FYEKMQ come from the germline V gene (reference sequence). The CDR3 length is 16 residues. Trimming removed 2 bases from V and 6 bases from J, with 17 bases in between. In DNA, the CDR3 is TGTGCCAGCAGCTTATCAGGGTGGGGGGATGGAAACATTCAGTACTTC. This sequence encodes CASSLSGWGDGNIQYF.

The chain uses TRBV6-5 and TRBJ2-7; the match to TRBD2 covers 7 bases. There are 14 residues in the CDR3. Germline V gene sequence: CDR1 MNHEY, CDR2 SVGAGI. With V trimmed by 9 bases and J by 6 bases, 14 bases remained unmatched. CDR3 sequence (DNA): TGTGCCAGTTCCTGGGGGGGTAGTCAGGTCGAGCAGTACTTC. Translating it yields CASSWGGSQVEQYF.

This chain links TRBV5-1 with TRBJ2-7, with 9 bases matching TRBD1. J was trimmed by 2 bases and V by 2 bases; bases with no gene match: 5. The germline V gene has CDR1 SGHRS and CDR2 YFSETQ. The CDR3 consists of 15 residues. The CDR3 sequence is CASSFWTGATYEQYF. In DNA form, the CDR3 reads TGCGCCAGCAGCTTCTGGACAGGGGCAACCTACGAGCAGTACTTC.

J is TRBJ1-1 and V is TRBV5-1; no clear D gene. The CDR3 is made up of 15 amino acids. Trimming took 0 bases from V and 4 from J, leaving 13 bases between them. Germline CDR1 SGHRS, CDR2 YFSETQ. CDR3 sequence (DNA): TGCGCCAGCAGCTTGGGTTCCTTACGATTCACTGAAGCTTTCTTT. Translated, it gives CASSLGSLRFTEAFF.

The V and J genes are TRBV30 and TRBJ1-2; a weak D match, TRBD1 (5 bases). The V gene lost 0 bases and the J gene lost 7 bases, with 12 bases spanning the gap. From germline, CDR1 is GTSNPN and CDR2 SVGIG (reference sequence). The CDR3 runs to 13 residues. As DNA, the CDR3 is TGTGCCTGGAGTGTACAGGAAGGGGCTGGCTACACCTTC. Amino acids: CAWSVQEGAGYTF.

This clone was recorded once. This chain connects TRBV7-9 to TRBJ2-5, with 8 bases fitting TRBD2. The V segment lost 6 bases and the J segment 2 bases; nucleotides outside the gene matches: 2. CDR3 length equals 13 residues. Germline CDR1 SEHNR, CDR2 FQNEAQ (reference sequence). The CDR3 coding sequence is TGTGCCAGCAGTTCTAGCGGGCAAGAGACCCAGTACTTC. Amino acids: CASSSSGQETQYF.